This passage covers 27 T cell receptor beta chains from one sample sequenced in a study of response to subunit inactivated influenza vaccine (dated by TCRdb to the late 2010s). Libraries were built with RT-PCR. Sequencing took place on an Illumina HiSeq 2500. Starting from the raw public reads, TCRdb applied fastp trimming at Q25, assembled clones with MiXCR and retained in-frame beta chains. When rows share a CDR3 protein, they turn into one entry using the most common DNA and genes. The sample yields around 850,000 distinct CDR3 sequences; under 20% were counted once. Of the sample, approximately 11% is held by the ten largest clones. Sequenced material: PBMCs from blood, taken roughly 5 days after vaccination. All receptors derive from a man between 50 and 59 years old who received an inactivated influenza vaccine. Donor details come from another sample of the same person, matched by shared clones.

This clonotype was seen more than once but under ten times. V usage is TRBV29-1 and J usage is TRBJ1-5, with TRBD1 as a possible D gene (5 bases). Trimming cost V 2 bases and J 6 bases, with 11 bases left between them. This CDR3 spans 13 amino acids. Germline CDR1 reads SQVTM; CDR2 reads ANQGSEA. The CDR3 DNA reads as TGCAGCGTTGAAATGGGGGGGGGTCAGCCCCAGCATTTT. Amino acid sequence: CSVEMGGGQPQHF.

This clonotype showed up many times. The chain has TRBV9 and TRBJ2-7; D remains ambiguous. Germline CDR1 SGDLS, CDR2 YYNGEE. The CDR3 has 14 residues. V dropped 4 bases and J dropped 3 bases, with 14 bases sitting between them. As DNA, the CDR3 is TGTGCCAGCAGCCCTCGGGCCCAAAGCTACGAGCAGTACTTC. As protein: CASSPRAQSYEQYF.

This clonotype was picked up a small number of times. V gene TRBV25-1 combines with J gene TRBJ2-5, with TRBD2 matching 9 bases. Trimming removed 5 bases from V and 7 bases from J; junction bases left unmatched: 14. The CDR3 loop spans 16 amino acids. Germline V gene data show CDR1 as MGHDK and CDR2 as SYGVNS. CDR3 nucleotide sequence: TGTGCCAGCAGTCGCCTTGGGCCTAGCGGGATAGGGACCCAGTACTTC. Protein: CASSRLGPSGIGTQYF.

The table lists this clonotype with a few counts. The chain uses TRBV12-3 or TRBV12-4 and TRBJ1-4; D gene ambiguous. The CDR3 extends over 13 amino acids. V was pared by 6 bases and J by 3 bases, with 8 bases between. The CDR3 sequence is CASRQPANEKLFF. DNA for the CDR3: TGTGCCAGCAGACAACCTGCTAATGAAAAACTGTTTTTT.

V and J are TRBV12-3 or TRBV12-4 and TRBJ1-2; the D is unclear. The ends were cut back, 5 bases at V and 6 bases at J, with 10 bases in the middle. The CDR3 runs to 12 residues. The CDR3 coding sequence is TGTGCCAGCAGTACCCGGCCCAATGGCTACACCTTC. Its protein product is CASSTRPNGYTF.

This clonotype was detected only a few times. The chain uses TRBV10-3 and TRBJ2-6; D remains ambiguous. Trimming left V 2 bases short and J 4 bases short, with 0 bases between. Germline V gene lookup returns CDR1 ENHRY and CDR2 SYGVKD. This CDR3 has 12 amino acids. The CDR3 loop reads CAISEGANVLTF. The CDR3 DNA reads TGTGCCATCAGTGAGGGGGCCAACGTCCTGACTTTC.

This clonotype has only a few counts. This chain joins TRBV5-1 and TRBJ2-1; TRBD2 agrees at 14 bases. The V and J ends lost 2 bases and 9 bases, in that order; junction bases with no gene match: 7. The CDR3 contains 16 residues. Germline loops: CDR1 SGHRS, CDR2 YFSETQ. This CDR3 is CASSFPGTSGSSEQFF. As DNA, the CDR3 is TGCGCCAGCAGCTTCCCCGGGACTAGCGGGAGTAGTGAGCAGTTCTTC. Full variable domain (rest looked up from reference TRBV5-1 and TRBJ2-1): KAGVTQTPRYLIKTRGQQVTLSCSPISGHRSVSWYQQTPGQGLQFLFEYFSETQRNKGNFPGRFSGRQFSNSRSEMNVSTLELGDSALYLCASSFPGTSGSSEQFFGPGTRLTVL.

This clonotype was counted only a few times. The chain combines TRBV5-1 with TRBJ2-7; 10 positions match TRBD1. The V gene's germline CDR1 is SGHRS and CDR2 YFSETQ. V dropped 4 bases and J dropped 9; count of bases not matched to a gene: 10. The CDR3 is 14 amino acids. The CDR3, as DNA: TGCGCCAGCAGCCCCCGGGACAGGGGACAGAGGCAGTACTTC. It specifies CASSPRDRGQRQYF.

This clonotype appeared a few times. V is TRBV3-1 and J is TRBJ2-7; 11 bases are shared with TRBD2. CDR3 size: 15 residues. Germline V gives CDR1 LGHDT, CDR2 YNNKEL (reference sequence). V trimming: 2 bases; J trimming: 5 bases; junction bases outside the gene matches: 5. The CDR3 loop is CASSQTSGSFDEQYF. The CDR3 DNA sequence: TGTGCCAGCAGCCAAACTAGCGGGAGCTTCGACGAGCAGTACTTC.

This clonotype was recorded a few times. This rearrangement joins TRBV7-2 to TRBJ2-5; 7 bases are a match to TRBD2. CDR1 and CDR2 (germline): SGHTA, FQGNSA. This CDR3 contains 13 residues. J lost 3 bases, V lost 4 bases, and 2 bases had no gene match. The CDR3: CASSWAGEETQYF. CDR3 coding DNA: TGTGCCAGCAGCTGGGCGGGGGAAGAGACCCAGTACTTC.

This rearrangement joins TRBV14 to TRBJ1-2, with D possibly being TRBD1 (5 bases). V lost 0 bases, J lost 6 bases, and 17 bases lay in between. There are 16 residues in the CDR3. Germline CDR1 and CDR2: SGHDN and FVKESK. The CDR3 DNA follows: TGTGCCAGCAGCCAAGAAACTCGTCGGGGCATTGATGGCTACACCTTC. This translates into CASSQETRRGIDGYTF.

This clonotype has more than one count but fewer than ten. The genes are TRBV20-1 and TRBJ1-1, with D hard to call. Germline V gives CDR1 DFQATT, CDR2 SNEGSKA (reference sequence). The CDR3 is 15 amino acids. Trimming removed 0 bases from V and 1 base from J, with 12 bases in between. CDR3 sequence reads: CSARDLLGQNTEAFF. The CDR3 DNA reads TGCAGTGCTAGAGATCTTCTCGGGCAGAACACTGAAGCTTTCTTT.

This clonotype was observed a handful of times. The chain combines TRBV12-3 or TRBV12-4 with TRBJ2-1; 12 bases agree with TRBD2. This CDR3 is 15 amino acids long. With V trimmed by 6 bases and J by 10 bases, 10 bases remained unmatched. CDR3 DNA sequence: TGTGCCAGCAGCCCAGAAAGACTAGCGGGAGAGGAGCAGTTCTTC. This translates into CASSPERLAGEEQFF.

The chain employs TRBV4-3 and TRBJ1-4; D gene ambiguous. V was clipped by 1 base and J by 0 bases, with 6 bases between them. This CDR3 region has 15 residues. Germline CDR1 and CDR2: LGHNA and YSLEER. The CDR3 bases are TGCGCCAGCAGCCAAGCGGCCGCAACTAATGAAAAACTGTTTTTT. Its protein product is CASSQAAATNEKLFF.

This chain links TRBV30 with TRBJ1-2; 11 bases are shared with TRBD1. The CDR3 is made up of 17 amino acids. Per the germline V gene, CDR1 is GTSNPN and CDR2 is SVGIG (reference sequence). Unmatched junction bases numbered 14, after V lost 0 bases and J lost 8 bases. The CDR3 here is CAWSVPSIGQGARGYTF. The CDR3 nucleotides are TGTGCCTGGAGTGTACCCAGTATTGGACAGGGGGCTCGGGGCTACACCTTC.

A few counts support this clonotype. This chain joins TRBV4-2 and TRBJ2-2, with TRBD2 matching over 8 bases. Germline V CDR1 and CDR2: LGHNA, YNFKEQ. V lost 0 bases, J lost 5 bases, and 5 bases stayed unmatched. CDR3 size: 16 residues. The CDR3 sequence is CASSQDREGRTGELFF. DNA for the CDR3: TGTGCCAGCAGCCAAGATCGGGAGGGCAGGACCGGGGAGCTGTTTTTT.

CDR3 in DNA: TGTGCCAGCAGCATCCTAGCGGGGGAGTGGGACGAGCAGTACTTC. Amino acids: CASSILAGEWDEQYF. The chain has TRBV7-2 and TRBJ2-7; 10 positions agree with TRBD2. CDR1 SGHTA and CDR2 FQGNSA come from the germline V gene. J was trimmed by 5 bases and V by 5 bases; bases with no gene match: 9. The CDR3 sequence is 15 residues long.

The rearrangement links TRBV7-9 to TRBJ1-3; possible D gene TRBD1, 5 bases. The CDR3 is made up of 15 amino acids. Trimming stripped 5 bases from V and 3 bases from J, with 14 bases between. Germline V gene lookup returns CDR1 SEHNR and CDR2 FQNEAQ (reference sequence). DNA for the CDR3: TGTGCCAGCAGCCTCCGGGACGGAATTGGAAACACCATATATTTT. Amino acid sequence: CASSLRDGIGNTIYF. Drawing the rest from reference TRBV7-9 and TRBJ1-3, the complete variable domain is DTGVSQNPRHKITKRGQNVTFRCDPISEHNRLYWYRQTLGQGPEFLTYFQNEAQLEKSRLLSDRFSAERPKGSFSTLEIQRTEQGDSAMYLCASSLRDGIGNTIYFGEGSWLTVV.

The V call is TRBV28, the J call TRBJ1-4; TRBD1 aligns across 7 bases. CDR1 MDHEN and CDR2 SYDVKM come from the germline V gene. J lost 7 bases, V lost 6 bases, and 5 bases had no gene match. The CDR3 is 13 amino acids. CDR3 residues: CASRTSGGEKLFF. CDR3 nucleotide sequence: TGTGCCAGCAGAACCTCAGGGGGTGAAAAACTGTTTTTT.

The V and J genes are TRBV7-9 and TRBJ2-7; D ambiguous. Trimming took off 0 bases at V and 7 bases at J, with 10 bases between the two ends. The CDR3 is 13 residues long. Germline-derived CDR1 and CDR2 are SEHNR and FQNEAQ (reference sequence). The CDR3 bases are TGTGCCAGCAGCTTAGCTAATTTAGAAGAGCAGTACTTC. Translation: CASSLANLEEQYF.

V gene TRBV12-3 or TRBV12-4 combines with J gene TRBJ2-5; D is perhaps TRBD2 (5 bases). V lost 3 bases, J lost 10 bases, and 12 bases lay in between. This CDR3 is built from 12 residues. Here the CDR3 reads CASSFRIGGQYF. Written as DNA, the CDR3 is TGTGCCAGCAGTTTCCGAATTGGAGGCCAGTACTTC.

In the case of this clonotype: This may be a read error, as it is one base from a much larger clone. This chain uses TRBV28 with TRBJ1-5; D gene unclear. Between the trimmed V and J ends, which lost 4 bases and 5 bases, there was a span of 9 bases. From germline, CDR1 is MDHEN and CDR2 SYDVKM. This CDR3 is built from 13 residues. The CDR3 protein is CASSWRPYQPQHF. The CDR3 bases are TGTGCCAGCAGTTGGAGGCCCTATCAGCCCCAGCATTTT.

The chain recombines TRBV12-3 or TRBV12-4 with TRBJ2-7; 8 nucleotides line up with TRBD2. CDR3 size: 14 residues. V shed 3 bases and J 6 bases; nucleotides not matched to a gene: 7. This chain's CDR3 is CASSFGLASGEQYF. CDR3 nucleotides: TGTGCCAGCAGTTTCGGACTAGCATCCGGCGAGCAGTACTTC.

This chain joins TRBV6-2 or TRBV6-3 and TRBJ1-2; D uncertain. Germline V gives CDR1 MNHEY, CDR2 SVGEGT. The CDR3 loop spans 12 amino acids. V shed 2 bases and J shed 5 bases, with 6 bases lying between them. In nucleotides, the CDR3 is TGTGCCAGCAGTTACCAGGAGTATGGCTACACCTTC. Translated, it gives CASSYQEYGYTF.

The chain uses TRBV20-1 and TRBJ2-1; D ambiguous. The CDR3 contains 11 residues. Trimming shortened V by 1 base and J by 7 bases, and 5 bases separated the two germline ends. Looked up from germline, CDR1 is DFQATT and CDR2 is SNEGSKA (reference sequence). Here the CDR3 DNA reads TGCAGTGCTAGAGTACCTAATGAGCAGTTCTTC. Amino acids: CSARVPNEQFF.

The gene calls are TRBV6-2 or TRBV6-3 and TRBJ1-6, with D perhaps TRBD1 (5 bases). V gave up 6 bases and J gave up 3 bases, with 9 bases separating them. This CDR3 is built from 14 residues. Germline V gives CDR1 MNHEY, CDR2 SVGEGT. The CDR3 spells CASRRQIYNSPLHF. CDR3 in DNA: TGTGCCAGCAGGCGACAGATCTATAATTCACCCCTCCACTTT.

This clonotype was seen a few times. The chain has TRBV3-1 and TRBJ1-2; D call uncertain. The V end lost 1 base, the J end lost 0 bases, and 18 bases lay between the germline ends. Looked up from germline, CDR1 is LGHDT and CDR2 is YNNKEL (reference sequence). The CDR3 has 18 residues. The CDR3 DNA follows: TGTGCCAGCAGCCAAGGTTTGGCGGATGAAGCCCCTAACTATGGCTACACCTTC. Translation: CASSQGLADEAPNYGYTF.